These 8 T cell receptor beta chains share one sample of origin, sequenced in a study of blood T cells in healthy people across ages. A sample-barcoded 5' primer and a J-beta primer mix were used in a second PCR of roughly 7 to 11 cycles. Using its own MiXCR run on the 5' RACE reads, TCRdb lists one record per CDR3 protein. The sample contains 1,500,000 or so distinct CDR3 sequences, roughly two fifths of which appear only once. Sequenced input: blood. These receptors all stem from a woman between 18 and 29 years old in good health.

This clonotype was seen more than once but under ten times. The V call is TRBV30, the J call TRBJ2-3; 9 nucleotides line up with TRBD2. The CDR3 spans 13 residues. Per germline, CDR1 GTSNPN and CDR2 SVGIG (reference sequence). The J segment lost 3 bases and the V segment lost 5 bases, leaving 3 bases of the junction unmatched. The CDR3 loop reads CAWSGLATDTQYF. DNA of the CDR3: TGTGCCTGGTCGGGACTAGCAACAGATACGCAGTATTTT.

As for this clonotype: Lacking the conserved final phenylalanine or tryptophan, this CDR3 likely reflects a read error. The rearrangement joins TRBV7-2 to TRBJ1-2; D perhaps matches TRBD1 (5 bases). This CDR3 comprises 16 residues. Germline V gene data show CDR1 as SGHTA and CDR2 as FQGNSA. The V end lost 4 bases, the J end lost 4 bases, and 19 bases lay between the germline ends. CDR3 nucleotide sequence: TGTGCCAGCAGCTCATCTCGGGGCCTATTTGGCTATGGCTACACCATC. Translated: CASSSSRGLFGYGYTI.

The V and J genes are TRBV5-1 and TRBJ2-3; TRBD1 matches 7 bases. V lost 3 bases, J lost 3 bases, and 10 bases stayed unmatched. The CDR3 extends over 16 amino acids. Germline CDR1 and CDR2: SGHRS and YFSETQ. The CDR3 DNA is TGCGCCAGCAGCTACAGTAGGGGGCTACGGACAGATACGCAGTATTTT. Amino acid sequence: CASSYSRGLRTDTQYF.

V gene TRBV6-6 combines with J gene TRBJ2-3, with TRBD2 identical over 7 bases. J lost 7 bases, V lost 0 bases, and 7 bases had no gene match. The CDR3 extends over 15 amino acids. Germline CDR1 is MNHNY and CDR2 is SVGAGI (reference sequence). CDR3 residues: CASSYSGRGMHTQYF. In DNA form, the CDR3 reads TGTGCCAGCAGTTACTCGGGGAGGGGAATGCATACGCAGTATTTT.

This chain joins TRBV5-1 and TRBJ2-7, with 10 nucleotides matching TRBD2. V lost 1 base and J lost 5; bases outside the gene matches: 6. The CDR3 runs to 15 residues. Germline values: CDR1 SGHRS, CDR2 YFSETQ. The CDR3 DNA is TGCGCCAGCAGCTTGAGGCTAGCGGGAGAGGACGAGCAGTACTTC. Encoded protein: CASSLRLAGEDEQYF. Using reference TRBV5-1 and TRBJ2-7 for the parts outside the CDR3, the full variable domain is KAGVTQTPRYLIKTRGQQVTLSCSPISGHRSVSWYQQTPGQGLQFLFEYFSETQRNKGNFPGRFSGRQFSNSRSEMNVSTLELGDSALYLCASSLRLAGEDEQYFGPGTRLTVT.

The rearrangement links TRBV2 to TRBJ2-7; TRBD1 might be the D (6 bases). The CDR3 runs to 12 residues. V dropped 7 bases and J dropped 1 base, with 8 bases sitting between them. Germline V gene data show CDR1 as SNHLY and CDR2 as FYNNEI. The CDR3 DNA is TGTGCCAGCACGGGACAATCCTACGAGCAGTACTTC. Its protein is CASTGQSYEQYF.

A note on this clonotype: Germline is not matched at one junction end, which may reflect a read error. V is TRBV7-2 and J is TRBJ2-5; D unresolved. The CDR3 runs 11 residues. Germline values: CDR1 SGHTA, CDR2 FQGNSA. Written as DNA, the CDR3 is TGTGCCAGCAGCTTCGGCGAGACCCGGTACTTC. Its translation is CASSFGETRYF.

The chain carries TRBV7-7 and TRBJ2-7, with a weak D call TRBD2 (5 bases). The J call may be in error: the DNA end matches TRBJ2-5 better. This CDR3 contains 15 residues. The germline V gene has CDR1 SSHAT and CDR2 FNYEAQ (reference sequence). The CDR3 region has the DNA TGTGCCAGCAGCACCACGACTATACCTGAAGAGACCCAGTACTTC. It is translated as CASSTTTIPEETQYF.